The 5 T cell receptor beta chains given below trace back to one sample, sequenced in a study of shared clonotypes between healthy human individuals. Terminally differentiated effector memory CD45RA+ cells were left out of the naive CD8 fraction, which was CD45RO-negative and positively selected for CCR7. Here immunoSEQ multiplex PCR was the method, and the copy in TCRdb shows in-frame clones only, minus some. The sample carries about 2 million clones, approximately 94% recorded once. Sequencing input: naive CD8+ T cells sorted from blood. The source of these receptors is a man aged 18 to 30 in good health.

The chain recombines TRBV5-6 with TRBJ2-7; D may be TRBD2 (7 bases). Per germline, CDR1 SGHDT and CDR2 YYEEEE. Trimming stripped 2 bases from V and 2 bases from J, with 17 bases between. This CDR3 comprises 16 residues. The CDR3 spells CASSFQGLADTYEQYF. The CDR3 region has the DNA TGTGCCAGCAGCTTTCAGGGGCTAGCGGACACCTACGAGCAGTACTTC.

The J gene is TRBJ1-4, the V gene TRBV28; 10 positions agree with TRBD1. V gave up 8 bases and J gave up 0 bases; unmatched junction bases: 3. Germline V gene data show CDR1 as MDHEN and CDR2 as SYDVKM. The CDR3 has 15 residues. CDR3 in amino acids: CASRDRGATNEKLFF. The CDR3 DNA reads TGTGCCAGCCGGGACAGGGGTGCAACTAATGAAAAACTGTTTTTT.

The gene calls are TRBV6-5 and TRBJ2-4; TRBD1 matches at 9 bases. Germline values: CDR1 MNHEY, CDR2 SVGAGI. The CDR3 runs 14 residues. With 5 bases clipped from V and 6 bases from J, the junction kept 5 bases outside the gene matches. CDR3 in amino acids: CASSQQGAGNIQYF. Here the CDR3 DNA reads TGTGCCAGCAGTCAACAGGGGGCGGGAAACATTCAGTACTTC.

This clone was detected once. The chain combines TRBV29-1 with TRBJ2-7, with unresolved D. Germline V CDR1 and CDR2: SQVTM, ANQGSEA. Trimming removed 7 bases from V and 5 bases from J, with 12 bases in between. The CDR3 totals 11 residues. For the CDR3, the DNA is TGCAGCGCTCAGGTAGACCACGAGCAGTACTTC. Translation: CSAQVDHEQYF.

The chain is built from TRBV28 and TRBJ1-1; maybe TRBD1 (5 bases). Germline CDR1 and CDR2: MDHEN and SYDVKM. The CDR3 runs to 12 residues. V was shortened by 11 bases and J by 0 bases, with 10 bases between the two germline ends. The CDR3 nucleotides read TGTGCCTCTGGGGGAATGAACACTGAAGCTTTCTTT. Translating gives CASGGMNTEAFF.